This T cell receptor (beta chain) emerged from a study of early T cells in non-severe SARS-CoV-2 infection. Unique molecular identifiers were added to individual cDNA molecules. TCRdb reprocessed the 5' RACE reads with MiXCR, giving one entry per CDR3 protein. The sample consists of fewer than 95,000 distinct CDR3 sequences, about 15% of them appearing once. Trimming shortened V by 5 bases and J by 2 bases, and 11 bases separated the two germline ends. Germline CDR1 reads SGHAT; CDR2 reads FQDESV (reference sequence). CDR3 length equals 14 residues. Sequences were derived from whole blood, sampled at baseline. The J gene is TRBJ2-3, the V gene TRBV11-1; D might be TRBD2 (6 bases). This sequence originates from an adult who was a healthcare worker with PCR-confirmed SARS-CoV-2 infection or an uninfected control (not recorded which). CDR3: CASSDRDFTDTQYF. The CDR3 DNA follows: TGTGCCAGCAGCGACCGGGACTTCACAGATACGCAGTATTTT.